This T cell receptor beta chain was documented in a study of blood T cell repertoires in COVID-19. Study background: Both acute and convalescent COVID-19 samples were obtained from the United States, Italy and Spain. Sources were T cells, B-cell-depleted T cells, or PBMCs; the material itself was cDNA or gDNA.

Authors' processing steps: By means of reference gene primer amplification, nucleated cell counts were estimated. Clones were sequenced by immunoSEQ multiplex PCR, and TCRdb holds only the in-frame ones, with some missing. The DNA was the basis for D and trimming; V, J and clone size are from that table. This sample has fewer than 70,000 clones, with almost 85% found just once. This CDR3 has 16 amino acids. Per the germline V gene, CDR1 is MNHEY and CDR2 is SMNVEV (reference sequence). The germline V and J ends were trimmed by 5 bases and 10 bases, with 21 bases remaining between them. V and J are TRBV27 and TRBJ1-6; D is ambiguous. Source material: peripheral blood. The TCR originated in a man in his fifties with acute or convalescent COVID-19. DNA for the CDR3: TGTGCCAGCAGTAAAAGTCCAAACCCCGGTTGGTCACCCCTCCACTTT. The encoded protein is CASSKSPNPGWSPLHF.